Following are 5 T cell receptor beta chains from one sample sequenced in a study of shared clonotypes between healthy human individuals (dated by TCRdb to about 2020). Library generation was performed with the immunoSEQ multiplex PCR assay. TCRdb's version of the immuneACCESS table is confined to in-frame rearrangements and falls short of the full clone set. An unresolved V gene accounts for under half of the shortfall where checked; the remainder is of unknown origin. Counted in this sample were about 480,000 clones; 79% of them appeared once. The top ten clones comprise 10% to 15% of the sample. Input material: PBMCs. The receptors shown here come from a woman between 40 and 55 years old in good health. Some clones in this sample may be carry-over from other donors' samples.

This rearrangement joins TRBV7-3 to TRBJ1-1; the D is unclear. V dropped 6 bases and J dropped 1 base, with 9 bases sitting between them. This CDR3 region has 13 residues. Germline values: CDR1 SGHTA, CDR2 FQGTGA. DNA of the CDR3: TGTGCCAGCAGTAGCCAGGCGAACACTGAAGCTTTCTTT. Translated, it gives CASSSQANTEAFF.

This clone came up once. This rearrangement joins TRBV5-6 to TRBJ2-7, with 11 bases matching TRBD2. This CDR3 is 16 amino acids long. The germline V gene encodes CDR1 SGHDT and CDR2 YYEEEE. V shed 3 bases, J shed 2 bases, and the junction held 7 bases outside the gene matches. The CDR3 loop is CASSYLGLAGTYEQYF. Here the CDR3 DNA reads TGTGCCAGCAGCTACTTAGGACTAGCGGGCACCTACGAGCAGTACTTC.

V is TRBV30 and J is TRBJ2-1, with 14 bases that match TRBD2. The CDR3 consists of 16 residues. V trimming: 4 bases; J trimming: 8 bases; junction bases outside the gene matches: 10. In germline, CDR1 is GTSNPN, CDR2 SVGIG (reference sequence). CDR3 DNA sequence: TGTGCCTGGAAGGCACCGGGACTAGCGGGAGCTCATGAGCAGTTCTTC. This sequence encodes CAWKAPGLAGAHEQFF.

The chain has TRBV5-1 and TRBJ1-1; unclear D gene. The germline V gene encodes CDR1 SGHRS and CDR2 YFSETQ. V shed 5 bases and J shed 2 bases, with 4 bases lying between them. The CDR3 contains 11 residues. CDR3 DNA: TGCGCCAGCAGGTACAACACTGAAGCTTTCTTT. As protein: CASRYNTEAFF.

The chain links TRBV27 to TRBJ2-1; maybe TRBD2 (5 bases). Germline CDR1 MNHEY, CDR2 SMNVEV (reference sequence). Trimming removed 6 bases at V and 8 bases at J, with 11 bases between. The CDR3 covers 12 residues. The CDR3 is CASRRVGDEQFF. Written as DNA, the CDR3 is TGTGCCAGCAGGAGGGTTGGGGATGAGCAGTTCTTC.